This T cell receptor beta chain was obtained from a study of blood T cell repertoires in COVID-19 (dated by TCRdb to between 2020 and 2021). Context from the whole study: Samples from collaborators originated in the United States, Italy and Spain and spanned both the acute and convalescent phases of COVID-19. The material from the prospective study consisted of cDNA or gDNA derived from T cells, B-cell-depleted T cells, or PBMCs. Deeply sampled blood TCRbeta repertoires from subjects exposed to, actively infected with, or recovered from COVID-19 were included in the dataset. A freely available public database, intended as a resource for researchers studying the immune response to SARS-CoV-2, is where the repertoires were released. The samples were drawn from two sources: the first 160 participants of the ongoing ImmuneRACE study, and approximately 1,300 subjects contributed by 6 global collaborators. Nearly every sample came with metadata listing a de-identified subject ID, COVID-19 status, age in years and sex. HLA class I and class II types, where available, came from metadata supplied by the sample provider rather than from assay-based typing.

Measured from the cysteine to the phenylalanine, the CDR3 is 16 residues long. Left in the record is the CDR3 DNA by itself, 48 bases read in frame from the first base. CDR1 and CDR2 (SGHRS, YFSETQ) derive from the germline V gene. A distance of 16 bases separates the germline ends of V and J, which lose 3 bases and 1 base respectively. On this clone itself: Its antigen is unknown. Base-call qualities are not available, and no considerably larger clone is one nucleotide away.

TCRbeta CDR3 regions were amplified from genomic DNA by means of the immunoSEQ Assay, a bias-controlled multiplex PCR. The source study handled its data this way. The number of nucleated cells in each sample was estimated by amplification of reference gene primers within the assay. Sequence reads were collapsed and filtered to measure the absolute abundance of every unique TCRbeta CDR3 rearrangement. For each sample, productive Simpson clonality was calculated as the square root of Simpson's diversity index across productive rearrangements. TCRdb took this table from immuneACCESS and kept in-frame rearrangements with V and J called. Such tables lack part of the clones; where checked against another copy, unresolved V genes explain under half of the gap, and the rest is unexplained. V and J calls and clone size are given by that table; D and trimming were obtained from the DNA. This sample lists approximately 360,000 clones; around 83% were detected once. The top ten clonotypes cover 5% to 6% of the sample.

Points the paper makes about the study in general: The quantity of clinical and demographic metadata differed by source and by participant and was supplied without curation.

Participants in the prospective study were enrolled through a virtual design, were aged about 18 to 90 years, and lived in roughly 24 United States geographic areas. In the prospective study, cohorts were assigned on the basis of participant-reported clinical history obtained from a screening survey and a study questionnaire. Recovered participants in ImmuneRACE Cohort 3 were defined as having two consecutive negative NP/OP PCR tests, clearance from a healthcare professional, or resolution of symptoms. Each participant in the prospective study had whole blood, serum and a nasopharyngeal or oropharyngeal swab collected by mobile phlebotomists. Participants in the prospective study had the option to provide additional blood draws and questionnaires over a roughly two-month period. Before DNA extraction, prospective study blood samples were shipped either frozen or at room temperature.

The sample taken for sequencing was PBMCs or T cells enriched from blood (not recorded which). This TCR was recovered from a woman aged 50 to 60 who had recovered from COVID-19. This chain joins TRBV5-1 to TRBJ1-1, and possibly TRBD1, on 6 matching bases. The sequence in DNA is TGCGCCAGCAGCTCTGGAATTCCGACAGGGAACACTGAAGCTTTCTTT. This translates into CASSSGIPTGNTEAFF.